These T cell receptor beta chains were read from a single sample in a study of human T cells and chemical hapten exposure. TCRdb redid the calling of the RACE reads with MiXCR, one entry per CDR3 protein. The sample lists about 14,000 distinct CDR3 sequences, about 15% occurring once. The input for sequencing was whole blood, taken in connection with sensitization to the hapten diphenylcyclopropenone (DPC). The receptors stem from a woman aged 30 to 39 with alopecia areata. Some clones in this sample may be carry-over from other donors' samples. The CDR3 runs from the conserved cysteine through the conserved F or W. D genes are given only for firm matches. The size of a clone is reported for some rows only, either as once, few or many, or as a class for expanded clones.

d_call j_call clone_size v_call cdr3_nt cdr3_aa
TRBD1 TRBJ1-1 medium-sized TRBV20-1 TGCAGTGCCCAGGGGGAGAACACTGAAGCTTTCTTT CSAQGENTEAFF
NA TRBJ1-1 few TRBV7-2 TGTGCCAGCAGCTCGAGGAACGTAATTGAAGCTTTCTTT CASSSRNVIEAFF
NA TRBJ2-3 few TRBV6-4 TGTGCCAGCCGCGCGGTTGGTTTCGGGGATACGCAGTATTTT CASRAVGFGDTQYF
NA TRBJ1-6 NA TRBV7-6 TGTGCCAGCAGCTTAGCAGGGCCTAATTCACCCCTCCACTTT CASSLAGPNSPLHF
TRBD1 TRBJ1-2 NA TRBV12-3/TRBV12-4 TGTGCCAGCAGTTTAGGAACCGGGACAGGGTTTAACTATGGCTACACCTTC CASSLGTGTGFNYGYTF
NA TRBJ2-1 medium-sized TRBV7-9 TGTGCCAGCAGCTTGTTGGCTAGCGACACCTACAATGAGCAGTTCTTC CASSLLASDTYNEQFF
NA TRBJ2-3 many TRBV29-1 TGCAGCGTTGGTACAGATACGCAGTATTTT CSVGTDTQYF
NA TRBJ1-5 NA TRBV29-1 TGCAGCGTTAGAGAAGGGCGCAATCAGCCCCAGCATTTT CSVREGRNQPQHF
TRBD2 TRBJ2-5 NA TRBV28 TGTGCCAGCAGTGCCGGGACTAGCGGGATCGCTCGGTTCAAGACCCAGTACTTC CASSAGTSGIARFKTQYF
NA TRBJ1-1 many TRBV7-6 TGTGCCAGCAGCTTGGGGACCAGGGGCACTGAAGCTTTCTTT CASSLGTRGTEAFF
NA TRBJ1-2 many TRBV12-3/TRBV12-4 TGTGCCAGCGCGGGACTGGGAGGGCTCTATGGCTACACCTTC CASAGLGGLYGYTF
NA TRBJ1-5 many TRBV30 TGTGCCTGGAGTATAGGGGGCAATCAGCCCCAGCATTTT CAWSIGGNQPQHF
NA TRBJ1-1 many TRBV29-1 TGCAGCGTTGGTGAAGGTATGAACACTGAAGCTTTCTTT CSVGEGMNTEAFF
TRBD1 TRBJ1-2 many TRBV20-1 TGCAGTGCTAGCCCAGGGGGCGATGGCTACACCTTC CSASPGGDGYTF
TRBD2 TRBJ2-1 many TRBV29-1 TGCAGCGTTGAAGATCAGGGGAGCGGGAGGGCCACGTGGTCCTACAATGAGCAGTTCTTC CSVEDQGSGRATWSYNEQFF
NA TRBJ1-1 NA TRBV10-3 TGTGCCATCAGTGATCCGCAGTCTTTCTCGTGGATGAACACTGAAGCTTTCTTT CAISDPQSFSWMNTEAFF
NA TRBJ1-1 medium-sized TRBV15 TGTGCCACCAGCAGAAACCGACAGCTCCCGAACACTGAAGCTTTCTTT CATSRNRQLPNTEAFF
TRBD1 TRBJ1-5 medium-sized TRBV10-2 TGCGCCAGCAGTGAGTCTTGGGACAGCCCCAATCAGCCCCAGCATTTT CASSESWDSPNQPQHF
NA TRBJ2-4 NA TRBV3-1 TGTGCCAGCAGCCTCGACCCGGCCAAAAACATTCAGTACTTC CASSLDPAKNIQYF
TRBD2 TRBJ2-7 many TRBV18 TGTGCCAGCTCAACGAAGGCCCCGGGACTAGCGGGGGTCTTCTACGAGCAGTACTTC CASSTKAPGLAGVFYEQYF
NA TRBJ1-3 many TRBV12-3/TRBV12-4 TGTGCCAGCAGTCCCCGACGGAGCTCTGGAAACACCATATATTTT CASSPRRSSGNTIYF
NA TRBJ1-2 medium-sized TRBV5-1 TGCGCCAGCAGCTTGGAGCGGGGAACCTATGGCTACACCTTC CASSLERGTYGYTF
NA TRBJ2-2 NA TRBV24-1 TGTGCCACCATCGGGGATCGTGCAGGCACCGGGGAGCTGTTTTTT CATIGDRAGTGELFF
NA TRBJ1-1 medium-sized TRBV29-1 TGCAGCGTTATTCCGAACACTGAAGCTTTCTTT CSVIPNTEAFF
TRBD2 TRBJ2-1 few TRBV29-1 TGCAGCGGGACGAGGACTAGCGGGAGTAGTAGGCAGTTCTTC CSGTRTSGSSRQFF
NA TRBJ2-1 NA TRBV11-2 TGTGCCAGCAGCCCTACCTCTTGGGATACCCATAATGAGCAGTTCTTC CASSPTSWDTHNEQFF
NA TRBJ1-5 NA TRBV27 TGTGCCCCACGGACGGTTCTTTGGAACCGGCCCCAGCATTTT CAPRTVLWNRPQHF
NA TRBJ1-4 once TRBV6-5 TGTGCCAGCAGTCACAGGGCAACTAATGAAAAACTGTTTTTT CASSHRATNEKLFF
NA TRBJ1-2 medium-sized TRBV7-9 TGTGCCAGCAGCTTAGTCCTATCAGGGGATGGCTACACCTTC CASSLVLSGDGYTF
NA TRBJ1-1 medium-sized TRBV12-5 TGTGCTAGTGGTTTGGTGTCAGGGGCGGCAACTGAAGCTTTCTTT CASGLVSGAATEAFF
TRBD1 TRBJ1-1 medium-sized TRBV6-1 TGTGCCAGCAGCTCCGCGGCAGGGGGCTTCATCACTGAAGCTTTCTTT CASSSAAGGFITEAFF
NA TRBJ2-1 many TRBV19 TGTGCCAGTAGTCCCTCCAGCGACAATGAGCAGTTCTTC CASSPSSDNEQFF
TRBD2 TRBJ2-7 medium-sized TRBV20-1 TGCAGTGCTAGAGGTCGGACTAGCAGCTCCTACGAGCAGTACTTC CSARGRTSSSYEQYF
NA TRBJ1-1 medium-sized TRBV10-3 TGTGCCATCAGTGATCAGGGCATAGGGACTGAAGCTTTCTTT CAISDQGIGTEAFF
TRBD1 TRBJ1-2 many TRBV27 TGTGCCAGCAGTTTATTGGCTGGACAGGGGGGGTATGGCTACACCTTC CASSLLAGQGGYGYTF
NA TRBJ2-6 NA TRBV5-1 TGCGCCAGCAAGATCCGGGGCAGACCATACTCTGGGGCCAACGTCCTGACTTTC CASKIRGRPYSGANVLTF
TRBD2 TRBJ2-1 medium-sized TRBV30 TGTGCCTGGAGTGTAACTAGCGGCCTACAAAATGAGCAGTTCTTC CAWSVTSGLQNEQFF
NA TRBJ1-2 many TRBV9 TGTGCCAGCACCCCCGGCGGGGGAGACGGCTACACCTTC CASTPGGGDGYTF
NA TRBJ1-2 NA TRBV29-1 TGCAGCGTTGTTTTTGGCTATGGCTACACCTTC CSVVFGYGYTF
TRBD2 TRBJ2-5 many TRBV3-1 TGTGCCAGCAGCCTATCTTCTAGCGGGTACCAAGAGACCCAGTACTTC CASSLSSSGYQETQYF
NA TRBJ2-7 NA TRBV6-6 TGTGCCAGCAGTTACTTCACACCTCCTGGCGAGCAGTACTTC CASSYFTPPGEQYF
NA TRBJ1-6 many TRBV28 TGTGCCACCAACGGACAGCTTAGCTCCTATAATTCACCCCTCCACTTT CATNGQLSSYNSPLHF
TRBD1 TRBJ1-1 many TRBV20-1 TGCAGTGCTAGATCCACCGGGACAGCCTCTGAAGCTTTCTTT CSARSTGTASEAFF
NA TRBJ2-3 many TRBV19 TGTGCCAGTAGTATAGCGGGAGCTAGCACAGATACGCAGTATTTT CASSIAGASTDTQYF
TRBD1 TRBJ1-5 NA TRBV2 TGTGCCAGCAGTTATCCGGGACAGGGGTTGTATAGCAATCAGCCCCAGCATTTT CASSYPGQGLYSNQPQHF
NA TRBJ1-3 NA TRBV7-2 TGTGCCAGCAGCTCCCAATCCACCATATATTTT CASSSQSTIYF
NA TRBJ2-3 many TRBV4-1 TGCGCCAGCAGCCAAGATAAAGGGAAGGAGTATTTT CASSQDKGKEYF
TRBD2 TRBJ2-1 NA TRBV10-3 TGTGCCATCAGTGAACTAGCGCCCTACAATGAGCAGTTCTTC CAISELAPYNEQFF